These T cell receptor beta chains were read from a single sample in a study of cytomegalovirus exposure and HLA in healthy donors. The assay was immunoSEQ multiplex PCR, and TCRdb's table has in-frame clones only and misses some. The sample holds about 120,000 clones, 88% seen once. The source material was PBMCs. The receptors originated from a woman between 18 and 29 years old in good health and CMV-seropositive. The CDR3 runs from the conserved cysteine through the conserved F or W. A D gene is named only where the DNA matches it firmly. The size entry is marked missing in some rows and otherwise reads once, few, many or a size class.

J gene,D gene,V gene,clone size,CDR3 protein,CDR3 DNA
TRBJ1-1,.,TRBV5-1,once,CASSLQEGYEAFF,TGCGCCAGCAGCTTGCAGGAGGGTTATGAAGCTTTCTTT
TRBJ1-1,.,TRBV18,.,CASSPNNMNTEAFF,TGTGCCAGCTCACCAAACAACATGAACACTGAAGCTTTCTTT
TRBJ1-5,TRBD1,TRBV5-6,.,CASSLQGTGQPQHF,TGTGCCAGCAGCTTACAGGGGACGGGGCAGCCCCAGCATTTT
TRBJ2-7,TRBD1,TRBV7-9,few,CASSSGTGGYEQYF,TGTGCCAGCAGCTCCGGGACAGGGGGGTACGAGCAGTACTTC
TRBJ2-7,.,TRBV5-6,.,CASSLYISYEQYF,TGTGCCAGCAGCTTGTATATCTCCTACGAGCAGTACTTC
TRBJ2-1,.,TRBV29-1,.,CSGAGIYNEQFF,TGCAGCGGGGCAGGTATCTACAATGAGCAGTTCTTC
TRBJ1-3,.,TRBV19,.,CASSGQWGNTIYF,TGTGCCAGTAGCGGACAGTGGGGAAACACCATATATTTT
TRBJ2-7,TRBD2,TRBV28,.,CASTSPAPGLAGHEQYF,TGTGCCAGCACCTCTCCTGCCCCGGGACTAGCGGGACACGAGCAGTACTTC
TRBJ2-2,TRBD2,TRBV6-6,.,CASISTGGTGELFF,TGTGCCAGCATCTCGACGGGAGGAACCGGGGAGCTGTTTTTT
TRBJ1-2,TRBD1,TRBV5-1,.,CASSSDRGAYGYTF,TGCGCCAGCAGCTCGGACAGGGGTGCCTATGGCTACACCTTC
TRBJ1-2,TRBD1,TRBV4-1,.,CASSQFSTGAINYGYTF,TGCGCCAGCAGCCAATTTTCGACAGGGGCAATAAACTATGGCTACACCTTC
TRBJ2-3,.,TRBV7-9,.,CASSLTGPDTDTQYF,TGTGCCAGCAGCCTCACAGGACCGGACACAGATACGCAGTATTTT
TRBJ2-5,TRBD2,TRBV2,.,CASRGGRGRETQYF,TGTGCCAGCAGGGGGGGGAGGGGCAGAGAGACCCAGTACTTC
TRBJ2-1,.,TRBV18,.,CASSPARGHEQFF,TGTGCCAGCTCACCGGCTCGAGGGCATGAGCAGTTCTTC
TRBJ1-5,.,TRBV2,.,CASSPGGNQPQHF,TGTGCCAGCAGTCCGGGAGGGAATCAGCCCCAGCATTTT
TRBJ2-7,TRBD2,TRBV10-1,few,CASSESTSGGYEQYF,TGCGCCAGCAGTGAGTCGACTAGCGGGGGTTACGAGCAGTACTTC
TRBJ2-5,TRBD1,TRBV10-3,.,CAIGTENQETQYF,TGTGCCATCGGGACAGAAAACCAAGAGACCCAGTACTTC
TRBJ1-2,TRBD1,TRBV27,.,CASSPGTGYGYTF,TGTGCCAGCAGTCCGGGGACAGGGTATGGCTACACCTTC
TRBJ1-4,TRBD1,TRBV15,.,CATSRGRQGAYEKLFF,TGTGCCACCAGCAGAGGTCGCCAGGGGGCTTATGAAAAACTGTTTTTT
TRBJ1-1,TRBD1,TRBV28,.,CATLNRDSRTEAFF,TGTGCCACCTTAAACCGGGACAGTCGCACTGAAGCTTTCTTT
TRBJ2-1,TRBD1,TRBV9,.,CASSVGTGVYNEQFF,TGTGCCAGCAGCGTAGGGACAGGGGTCTACAATGAGCAGTTCTTC
TRBJ1-5,TRBD1,TRBV9,.,CASSASRTGAGQPQHF,TGTGCCAGCAGCGCAAGTAGGACAGGGGCTGGTCAGCCCCAGCATTTT
TRBJ1-3,.,TRBV19,.,CAGRGSGNTIYF,TGTGCCGGACGGGGGTCTGGAAACACCATATATTTT
TRBJ1-2,TRBD1,TRBV7-9,.,CASSLAQGYGYTF,TGTGCCAGCAGCTTAGCACAGGGGTATGGCTACACCTTC
TRBJ2-2,.,TRBV6-1,.,CASSRQGGGELFF,TGTGCCAGCAGCCGACAGGGAGGCGGGGAGCTGTTTTTT
TRBJ2-2,TRBD1,TRBV19,.,CASSGQGRTGELFF,TGTGCCAGTAGTGGACAGGGGCGCACCGGGGAGCTGTTTTTT
TRBJ1-1,.,TRBV7-2,.,CASSLRQGRSNTEAFF,TGTGCCAGCAGCTTACGGCAGGGCCGGTCTAACACTGAAGCTTTCTTT
TRBJ2-3,TRBD1,TRBV2,.,CASSVIPPGQGDPKGSTDTQYF,TGTGCCAGCAGTGTTATACCTCCGGGACAGGGAGACCCTAAGGGTAGCACAGATACGCAGTATTTT
TRBJ2-7,.,TRBV5-6,.,CASSLRGNSYEQYF,TGTGCCAGCAGCTTGAGGGGAAACTCCTACGAGCAGTACTTC
TRBJ2-1,TRBD1,TRBV5-4,.,CASSQDRAFDEQFF,TGTGCCAGCAGCCAAGACAGGGCGTTCGATGAGCAGTTCTTC
TRBJ2-1,TRBD1,TRBV5-1,once,CASSPDRSEQFF,TGCGCCAGCAGCCCGGACAGGAGTGAGCAGTTCTTC
TRBJ1-5,.,TRBV6-1,few,CASSESHSNQPQHF,TGTGCCAGCAGTGAAAGCCATAGCAATCAGCCCCAGCATTTT
TRBJ1-2,.,TRBV4-3,.,CASSQELDTVYGYTF,TGCGCCAGCAGCCAAGAGCTGGACACGGTCTATGGCTACACCTTC
TRBJ2-1,TRBD2,TRBV11-2,.,CASSPGLSGSPNEQFF,TGTGCCAGCAGCCCAGGACTAAGCGGGAGCCCCAATGAGCAGTTCTTC
TRBJ1-5,.,TRBV2,.,CASSRSGQPNQPQHF,TGTGCCAGCAGTCGTTCGGGACAACCCAATCAGCCCCAGCATTTT
TRBJ1-4,.,TRBV4-2,.,CASSLQQGGSEKLFF,TGTGCCAGCAGCTTACAACAGGGAGGGAGTGAAAAACTGTTTTTT
TRBJ1-1,TRBD1,TRBV4-1,.,CANSQGEGTEAFF,TGCGCCAACTCACAGGGGGAAGGCACTGAAGCTTTCTTT
TRBJ2-3,.,TRBV7-2,.,CASGQGQSTDTQYF,TGTGCCAGCGGACAAGGACAGAGCACAGATACGCAGTATTTT
TRBJ2-1,.,TRBV5-4,.,CASSWAGRPYNEQFF,TGTGCCAGCAGCTGGGCGGGACGGCCCTACAATGAGCAGTTCTTC
TRBJ1-3,TRBD1,TRBV10-2,many,CASSGGQGLTIYF,TGCGCCAGCAGTGGCGGACAGGGGCTGACCATATATTTT
TRBJ2-1,TRBD2,TRBV5-4,.,CASRFGGSFHNEQFF,TGTGCCAGCAGATTCGGGGGGAGCTTTCACAATGAGCAGTTCTTC
TRBJ1-5,.,TRBV2,.,CASSEERGSNQPQHF,TGTGCCAGCAGTGAAGAAAGGGGAAGCAATCAGCCCCAGCATTTT
TRBJ1-6,TRBD1,TRBV9,.,CASSARTGRDSPLHF,TGTGCCAGCAGCGCCCGGACAGGCCGTGATTCACCCCTCCACTTT
TRBJ2-1,.,TRBV5-4,.,CASTTGPSYTYNEQFF,TGTGCCAGCACCACGGGCCCTAGCTACACCTACAATGAGCAGTTCTTC
TRBJ1-3,.,TRBV18,.,CASSSTGTQSGNTIYF,TGTGCCAGCTCTTCAACCGGGACACAATCTGGAAACACCATATATTTT
TRBJ1-3,TRBD1,TRBV5-1,.,CASSSGQVGGNTIYF,TGCGCCAGCAGCTCCGGACAGGTTGGTGGAAACACCATATATTTT
TRBJ1-5,TRBD1,TRBV19,.,CASSTRDRGLSQPQHF,TGTGCCAGTAGTACCCGAGACAGGGGGCTAAGTCAGCCCCAGCATTTT
TRBJ2-7,.,TRBV29-1,.,CSVVSLGVHEQYF,TGCAGCGTTGTTTCTTTGGGAGTCCACGAGCAGTACTTC
TRBJ2-5,TRBD2,TRBV9,.,CASSESTGGGETQYF,TGTGCCAGCAGCGAGTCAACGGGGGGTGGGGAGACCCAGTACTTC
TRBJ2-5,TRBD2,TRBV5-1,.,CASRKDRKASGEQETQYF,TGCGCCAGCAGAAAGGACAGGAAGGCTAGCGGGGAACAAGAGACCCAGTACTTC
TRBJ2-1,TRBD2,TRBV9,.,CASSVLTGGQAYSYNEQFF,TGTGCCAGCAGCGTCCTAACGGGAGGACAAGCATACTCCTACAATGAGCAGTTCTTC
TRBJ2-3,.,TRBV1,.,CTSSQDEGRGTDTQYF,TGCACCAGCAGCCAAGATGAAGGGCGGGGTACAGATACGCAGTATTTT
TRBJ1-4,TRBD1,TRBV30,.,CALKGQGATNEKLFF,TGTGCCCTGAAGGGACAGGGGGCAACTAATGAAAAACTGTTTTTT
TRBJ2-1,.,TRBV30,.,CAWSVLGGKPYNEQFF,TGTGCCTGGAGTGTACTTGGGGGCAAGCCTTACAATGAGCAGTTCTTC
TRBJ2-7,TRBD2,TRBV11-3,.,CASSLPGLAGRSYEQYF,TGTGCCAGCAGCCTCCCCGGACTAGCGGGACGCTCCTACGAGCAGTACTTC
TRBJ2-1,.,TRBV5-1,.,CASSLRVTGSYNEQFF,TGCGCCAGCAGCTTAAGGGTCACAGGGTCTTACAATGAGCAGTTCTTC
TRBJ2-3,TRBD2,TRBV7-2,once,CASSHRAGGPDTQYF,TGTGCCAGCAGCCACAGAGCGGGAGGTCCAGATACGCAGTATTTT
TRBJ2-5,TRBD1,TRBV27,.,CASSTGQDGGVQYQETQYF,TGTGCCAGTTCGACCGGACAGGACGGTGGGGTCCAGTACCAAGAGACCCAGTACTTC
TRBJ1-5,.,TRBV9,.,CASSSDGNQPQHF,TGTGCCAGCAGCTCTGACGGGAATCAGCCCCAGCATTTT